This entry concerns a single T cell receptor beta chain. The antigen is undetermined. CDR3 length equals 15 residues. Germline V CDR1 and CDR2: SGHTA, FQGNSA. V trimming: 5 bases; J trimming: 2 bases; junction bases outside the gene matches: 7. This entry is derived from a study of shared clonotypes between healthy human individuals. The study's findings and limits: The study found lower generation probabilities in non-shared clonotypes than in those shared by all four donors.

Repertoires were generated with immunoSEQ multiplex PCR, while TCRdb's copy carries only in-frame clones and drops some. Among some 2 million clones listed, 95% were seen once. Adult donors, all healthy and HIV-negative, had no recent acute infections or vaccinations. Source material: naive CD4+ T cells sorted from blood. Subset: CD45RA+ positively selected. This chain uses TRBV7-2 with TRBJ2-7; 9 bases match TRBD2. This clonotype was sampled from a man aged 18 to 29 in good health. The CDR3 DNA reads as TGTGCCAGCAGCCCAGTAGCGGGAGTGGCCTACGAGCAGTACTTC. This translates into CASSPVAGVAYEQYF.